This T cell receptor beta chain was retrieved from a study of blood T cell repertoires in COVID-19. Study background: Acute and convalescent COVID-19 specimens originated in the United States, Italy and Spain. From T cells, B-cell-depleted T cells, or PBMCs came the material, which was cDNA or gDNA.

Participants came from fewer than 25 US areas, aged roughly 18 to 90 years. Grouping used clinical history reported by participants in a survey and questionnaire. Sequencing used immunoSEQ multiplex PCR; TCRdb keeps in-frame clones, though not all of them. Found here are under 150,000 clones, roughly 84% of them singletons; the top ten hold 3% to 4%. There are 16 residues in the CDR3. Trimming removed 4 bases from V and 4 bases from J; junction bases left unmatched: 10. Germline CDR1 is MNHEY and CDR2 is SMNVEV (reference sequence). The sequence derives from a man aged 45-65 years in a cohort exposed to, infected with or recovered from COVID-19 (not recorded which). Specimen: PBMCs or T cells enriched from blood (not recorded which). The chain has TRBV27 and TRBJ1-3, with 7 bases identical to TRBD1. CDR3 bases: TGTGCCAGCAGTTCCCAACCGGACAGGTTCGGAAACACCATATATTTT. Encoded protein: CASSSQPDRFGNTIYF.